This T cell receptor (beta chain) was documented in a study of CD8 T cells in ankylosing spondylitis. One entry per CDR3 protein, called by TCRdb with MiXCR from the 5' RACE reads. The data show some 250,000 distinct CDR3 sequences, roughly 25% seen once. Sequencing used blood, either unsorted or a sorted T cell fraction (not recorded which). This clonotype was obtained from a male donor with ankylosing spondylitis or in good health (not recorded which).

As DNA, the CDR3 is TGTATCAGCGAGTTGACCAACTCCTACAATGAGCAGTTCTTC. Its protein is CISELTNSYNEQFF. This rearrangement joins TRBV7-9 to TRBJ2-1; D gene uncertain. The CDR3 loop spans 14 amino acids. Germline V gives CDR1 SEHNR, CDR2 FQNEAQ (reference sequence).